This T cell receptor (beta chain) was found in a study of Ad26.COV2.S vaccination and SARS-CoV-2 variants. Turning to the study itself: By the intramuscular route, Ad26.COV2.S was given once, or twice 56 days apart.

J gave up 6 bases and V 4 bases, and 9 bases lay outside the gene matches. Germline V gene sequence: CDR1 SGHRS, CDR2 YFSETQ. This CDR3 region has 14 residues. The protocol was immunoSEQ multiplex PCR, while the TCRdb copy is restricted to in-frame clones and leaves out a portion. The sample has a few hundred thousand clones, around 88% seen once. Documented treatment: about 20 received Ad26.COV2.S at low or high dose, single or two shots; about 5 received placebo; per-sample allocation not given. It was on day 63 after the first vaccine or placebo injection that samples were taken. The material sequenced was peripheral blood, taken in a trial of Ad26.COV2.S vaccine versus placebo. The chain is built from TRBV5-1 and TRBJ2-7; 8 positions match TRBD1. This receptor was identified in a person aged 18-60 years who received the Ad26.COV2.S COVID-19 vaccine or a placebo. The CDR3 region is CASSLGQGPVEQYF. For the CDR3, the DNA is TGCGCCAGCAGCCTCGGACAGGGCCCAGTCGAGCAGTACTTC.